Sequencing of this TCR beta chain was carried out in a study of blood T cell repertoires in COVID-19. Two negative PCRs, clearance, or symptom resolution were required of recovered Cohort 3 donors. The CDR3 loop spans 16 amino acids. Trimming removed 5 bases from V and 1 base from J; junction bases left unmatched: 5. Germline V gives CDR1 SGHTA, CDR2 FQGTGA. Per the study methods: Reference gene primer amplification gave nucleated cell count estimates. Sequenced by immunoSEQ multiplex PCR; TCRdb stores in-frame clones only, minus some. That table furnishes V, J and clone size, whereas the DNA furnished D and trimming. The data contain about 200,000 clones, around 89% of them singletons.

This sequence joins TRBV7-3 and TRBJ2-1, with 10 nucleotides matching TRBD2. The receptor's source is a woman aged 18-29 years who had recovered from COVID-19. The sample was PBMCs or T cells enriched from blood (not recorded which). CDR3 DNA: TGTGCCAGCAGCAATAGCGGGGGGAGGTCCTACAATGAGCAGTTCTTC. It translates to CASSNSGGRSYNEQFF.